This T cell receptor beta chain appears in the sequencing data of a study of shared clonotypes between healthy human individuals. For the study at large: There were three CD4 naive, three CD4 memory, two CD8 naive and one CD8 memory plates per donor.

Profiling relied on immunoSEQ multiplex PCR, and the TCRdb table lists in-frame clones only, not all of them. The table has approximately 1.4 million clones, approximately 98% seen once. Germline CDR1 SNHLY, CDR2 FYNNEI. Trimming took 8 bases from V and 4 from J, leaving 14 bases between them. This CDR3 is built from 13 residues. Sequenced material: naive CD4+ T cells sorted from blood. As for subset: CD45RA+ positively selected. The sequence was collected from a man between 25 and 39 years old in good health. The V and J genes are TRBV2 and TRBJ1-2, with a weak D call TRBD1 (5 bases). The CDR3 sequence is CASSQGDGYGYTF. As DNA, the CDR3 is TGTGCCAGCTCGCAGGGTGATGGCTATGGCTACACCTTC. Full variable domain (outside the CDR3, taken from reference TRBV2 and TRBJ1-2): EPEVTQTPSHQVTQMGQEVILRCVPISNHLYFYWYRQILGQKVEFLVSFYNNEISEKSEIFDDQFSVERPDGSNFTLKIRSTKLEDSAMYFCASSQGDGYGYTFGSGTRLTVV.